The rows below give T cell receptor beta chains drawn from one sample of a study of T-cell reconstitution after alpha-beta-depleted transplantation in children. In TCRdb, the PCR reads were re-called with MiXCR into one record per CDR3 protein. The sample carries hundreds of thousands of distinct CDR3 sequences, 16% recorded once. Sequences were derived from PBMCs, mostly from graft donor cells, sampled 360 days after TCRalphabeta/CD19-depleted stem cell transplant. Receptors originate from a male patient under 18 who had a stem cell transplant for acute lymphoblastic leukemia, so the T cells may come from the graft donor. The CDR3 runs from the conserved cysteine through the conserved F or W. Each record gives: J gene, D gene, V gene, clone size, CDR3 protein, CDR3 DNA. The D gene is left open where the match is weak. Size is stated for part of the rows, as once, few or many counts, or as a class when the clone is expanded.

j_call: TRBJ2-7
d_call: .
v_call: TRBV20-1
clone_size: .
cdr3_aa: CSARAPSLSYEQYF
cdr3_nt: TGCAGTGCTAGAGCGCCTAGCCTGAGCTACGAGCAGTACTTC

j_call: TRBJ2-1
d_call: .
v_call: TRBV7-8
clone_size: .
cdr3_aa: CASSLPLSGRVNEQFF
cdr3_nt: TGTGCCAGCAGCCTACCGTTGAGCGGCAGGGTCAATGAGCAGTTCTTC

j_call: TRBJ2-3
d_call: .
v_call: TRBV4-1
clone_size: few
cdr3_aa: CASSQGDTEYF
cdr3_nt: TGCGCCAGCAGCCAAGGGGACACTGAGTATTTT

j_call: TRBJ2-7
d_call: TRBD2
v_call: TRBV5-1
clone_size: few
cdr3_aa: CASSPGTSGRRQYF
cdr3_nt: TGCGCCAGCAGCCCCGGGACTAGCGGGAGGCGACAGTACTTC

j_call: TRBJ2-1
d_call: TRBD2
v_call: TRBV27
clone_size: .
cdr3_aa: CASSLRLAESPLYNEQFF
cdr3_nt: TGTGCCAGCAGTTTGAGGCTAGCGGAGAGCCCTCTCTACAATGAGCAGTTCTTC

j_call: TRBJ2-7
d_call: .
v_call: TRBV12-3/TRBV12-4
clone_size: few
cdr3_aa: CASSSGGAEGRVYEQYF
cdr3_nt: TGTGCCAGCAGTTCTGGGGGCGCAGAAGGTAGGGTCTACGAGCAGTACTTC

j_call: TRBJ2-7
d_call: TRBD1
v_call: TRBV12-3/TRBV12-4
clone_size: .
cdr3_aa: CASSFMTGGGSEQYF
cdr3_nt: TGTGCCAGCAGTTTTATGACAGGGGGAGGCTCCGAGCAGTACTTC

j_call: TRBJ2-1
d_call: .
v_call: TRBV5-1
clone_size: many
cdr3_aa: CATALNNNEQFF
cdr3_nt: TGCGCCACAGCCCTGAATAACAATGAGCAGTTCTTC

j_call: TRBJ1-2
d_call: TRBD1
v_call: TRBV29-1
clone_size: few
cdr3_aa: CSVEGRDSDNYGYTF
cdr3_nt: TGCAGCGTTGAAGGCCGGGACAGTGATAACTATGGCTACACCTTC

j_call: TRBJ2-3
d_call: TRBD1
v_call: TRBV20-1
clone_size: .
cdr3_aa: CSATGTGGKDTQYF
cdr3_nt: TGCAGTGCTACCGGGACAGGGGGCAAAGATACGCAGTATTTT

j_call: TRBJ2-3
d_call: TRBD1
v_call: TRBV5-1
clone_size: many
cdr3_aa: CASSLAYPDRLRTDTQYF
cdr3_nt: TGCGCCAGCAGCTTGGCCTACCCGGACAGGTTGAGGACAGATACGCAGTATTTT

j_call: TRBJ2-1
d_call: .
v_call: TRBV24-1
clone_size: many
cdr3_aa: CATSDLNPAGIVNEQFF
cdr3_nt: TGTGCCACCAGTGATTTGAATCCCGCAGGGATAGTAAATGAGCAGTTCTTC

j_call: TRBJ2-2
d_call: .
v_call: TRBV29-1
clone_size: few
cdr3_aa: CSVLGQQNTGELFF
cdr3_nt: TGCAGCGTTCTAGGACAGCAGAACACCGGGGAGCTGTTTTTT

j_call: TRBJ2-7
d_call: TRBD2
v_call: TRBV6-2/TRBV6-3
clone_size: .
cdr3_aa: CASSTRTSGFYEQYF
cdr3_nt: TGTGCCAGCAGTACTCGGACTAGCGGTTTCTACGAGCAGTACTTC

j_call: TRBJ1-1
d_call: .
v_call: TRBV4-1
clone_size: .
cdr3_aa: CASSQDLRVGAFF
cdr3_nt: TGCGCCAGCAGCCAAGATCTTCGTGTGGGAGCTTTCTTT

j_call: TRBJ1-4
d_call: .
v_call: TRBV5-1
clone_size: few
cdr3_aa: CASSFGESNEKLFF
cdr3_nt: TGCGCCAGCAGCTTTGGGGAGTCTAATGAAAAACTGTTTTTT

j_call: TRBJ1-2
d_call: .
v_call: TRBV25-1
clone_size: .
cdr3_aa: CASSDHPSYGYTF
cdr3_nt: TGTGCCAGCAGTGATCACCCGAGCTATGGCTACACCTTC

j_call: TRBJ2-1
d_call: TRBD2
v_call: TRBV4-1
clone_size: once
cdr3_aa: CASSRTGLRVDNEQFF
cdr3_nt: TGCGCCAGCAGCCGGACGGGACTAAGGGTCGACAATGAGCAGTTCTTC

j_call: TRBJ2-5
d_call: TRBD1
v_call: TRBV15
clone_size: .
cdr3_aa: CATSRSGTGKETQYF
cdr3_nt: TGTGCCACCAGCAGATCGGGGACAGGGAAAGAGACCCAGTACTTC

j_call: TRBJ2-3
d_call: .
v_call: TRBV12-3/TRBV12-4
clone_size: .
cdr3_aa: CASRDGRRDDTQYF
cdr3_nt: TGTGCCAGCAGGGACGGACGACGAGATGATACGCAGTATTTT

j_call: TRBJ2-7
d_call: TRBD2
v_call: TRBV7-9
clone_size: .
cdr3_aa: CASSYSGTSGYEQYF
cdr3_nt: TGTGCCAGCAGCTACTCCGGTACTAGCGGCTACGAGCAGTACTTC

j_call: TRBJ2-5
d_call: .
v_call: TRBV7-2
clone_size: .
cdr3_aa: CASSLGGGGGPGFQYF
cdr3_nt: TGTGCCAGCAGCTTAGGTGGGGGAGGGGGGCCAGGGTTCCAGTACTTC

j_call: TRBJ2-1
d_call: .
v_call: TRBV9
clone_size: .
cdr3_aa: CASNVGHRRPYNEQFF
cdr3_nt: TGTGCCAGCAACGTAGGGCATAGAAGGCCCTACAATGAGCAGTTCTTC

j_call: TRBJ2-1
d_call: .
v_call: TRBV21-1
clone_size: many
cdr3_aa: CASRRPDRDGMDEQFF
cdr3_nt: TGTGCCAGCAGGAGACCGGACAGGGATGGGATGGATGAGCAGTTCTTC

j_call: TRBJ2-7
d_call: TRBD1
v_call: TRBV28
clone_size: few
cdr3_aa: CASKSGTGVYEQYF
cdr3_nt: TGTGCCAGCAAGTCTGGGACAGGGGTATACGAGCAGTACTTC

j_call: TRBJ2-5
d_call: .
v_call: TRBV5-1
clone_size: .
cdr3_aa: CASSPRTARSGETQYF
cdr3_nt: TGCGCCAGCAGCCCGAGGACAGCCCGGTCGGGGGAGACCCAGTACTTC

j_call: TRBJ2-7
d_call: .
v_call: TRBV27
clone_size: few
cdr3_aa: CASSLSPSNEQYF
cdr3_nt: TGTGCCAGCAGTTTGAGTCCCTCTAACGAGCAGTACTTC

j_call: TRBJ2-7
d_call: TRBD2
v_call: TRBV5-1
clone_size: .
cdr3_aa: CASRTGLAGSYEEYF
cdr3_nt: TGCGCCAGCAGAACTGGACTAGCGGGATCCTACGAGGAGTACTTC

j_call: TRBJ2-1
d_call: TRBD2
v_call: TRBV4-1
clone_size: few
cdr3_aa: CASSRLRASGENEQFF
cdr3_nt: TGCGCCAGCAGCCGCCTAAGGGCTAGCGGAGAGAATGAGCAGTTCTTC

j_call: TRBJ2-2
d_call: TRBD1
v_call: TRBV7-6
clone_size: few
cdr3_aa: CASSPQGARTGELFF
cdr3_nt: TGTGCCAGCAGCCCGCAGGGGGCGCGGACCGGGGAGCTGTTTTTT

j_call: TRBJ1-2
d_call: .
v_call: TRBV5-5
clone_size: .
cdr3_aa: CASSSGRSYGYTF
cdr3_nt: TGTGCCAGCAGCTCGGGACGGAGCTATGGCTACACCTTC

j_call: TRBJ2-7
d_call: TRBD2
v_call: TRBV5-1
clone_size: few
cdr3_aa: CASSPGGTTQSEQYF
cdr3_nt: TGCGCCAGCAGCCCGGGGGGGACTACCCAATCCGAGCAGTACTTC

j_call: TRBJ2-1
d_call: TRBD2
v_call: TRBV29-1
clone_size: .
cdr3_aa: CSVGLAGDNEQFF
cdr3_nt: TGCAGCGTTGGACTAGCGGGGGACAATGAGCAGTTCTTC